Below are 19 T cell receptor beta chains sequenced from a single sample in a study of cytomegalovirus exposure and HLA in healthy donors. The PCR was carried out with 60 Vbeta primers and 13 Jbeta primers. Libraries were prepared by immunoSEQ multiplex PCR; TCRdb keeps only in-frame clonotypes and omits some of them. This sample has some 140,000 clones, with 70% to 85% found just once. The sample was PBMCs. These receptors were taken from a woman between 45 and 60 years old in good health and CMV-seropositive.

This clone showed up just once. The chain employs TRBV7-2 and TRBJ1-2; 10 nucleotides agree with TRBD1. J was trimmed by 8 bases and V by 5 bases; bases with no gene match: 11. The CDR3 runs 15 residues. The V gene's germline CDR1 is SGHTA and CDR2 FQGNSA. The CDR3 here is CASSPSGTGVGGYTF. The CDR3 nucleotides read TGTGCCAGCAGCCCCTCCGGGACAGGGGTGGGCGGCTACACCTTC. The full variable domain, completed using reference TRBV7-2 and TRBJ1-2, is GAGVSQSPSNKVTEKGKDVELRCDPISGHTALYWYRQSLGQGLEFLIYFQGNSAPDKSGLPSDRFSAERTGGSVSTLTIQRTQQEDSAVYLCASSPSGTGVGGYTFGSGTRLTVV.

The chain joins TRBV15 to TRBJ1-2, with TRBD1 matching 10 bases. This CDR3 region has 17 residues. Germline CDR1 reads LNHNV; CDR2 reads YYDKDF (reference sequence). The V gene end was trimmed by 1 base and the J gene end by 4 bases; junction bases not matched to a gene: 9. CDR3: CATSRATGTGVTYGYTF. The CDR3, as DNA: TGTGCCACCAGCAGAGCAACAGGGACAGGGGTTACCTATGGCTACACCTTC.

This clone was detected only once. The chain couples TRBV29-1 to TRBJ1-1; 9 nucleotides match TRBD1. V shed 7 bases, J shed 10 bases, and the junction held 10 bases outside the gene matches. CDR3 length: 12 residues. Per germline, CDR1 SQVTM and CDR2 ANQGSEA. Here the CDR3 DNA reads TGCAGCGCCGAAGGGGACAGGGATGTAGCTTTCTTT. Its translation: CSAEGDRDVAFF.

The chain joins TRBV5-4 to TRBJ1-4; D not resolved. V was trimmed by 0 bases and J by 4 bases, leaving 10 bases between them. Per germline, CDR1 SGHNT and CDR2 YYREEE (reference sequence). The CDR3 sequence is 15 residues long. The DNA of the CDR3 is TGTGCCAGCAGCTTGGGGGCCGGGATTAATGAAAAACTGTTTTTT. It encodes CASSLGAGINEKLFF.

The chain employs TRBV28 and TRBJ1-2; D uncertain. The germline CDR1 and CDR2 sequences are MDHEN and SYDVKM. V was cut by 5 bases and J by 7 bases, with 8 bases left in between. This CDR3 has 11 amino acids. The CDR3 protein is CASSPRVGYTF. As DNA, the CDR3 is TGTGCCAGCAGTCCGAGAGTTGGCTACACCTTC.

The chain recombines TRBV30 with TRBJ1-6, with 7 bases identical to TRBD1. This CDR3 contains 13 residues. Germline CDR1 reads GTSNPN; CDR2 reads SVGIG (reference sequence). The J segment lost 9 bases and the V segment lost 8 bases, leaving 10 bases of the junction unmatched. This chain's CDR3 is CATSTGDGSPLHF. The CDR3 region has the DNA TGTGCCACCTCAACAGGGGATGGTTCACCCCTCCACTTT.

The J gene is TRBJ2-2, the V gene TRBV15, with 7 bases that match TRBD1. J lost 7 bases, V lost 2 bases, and 7 bases had no gene match. The CDR3 contains 15 residues. Looked up from germline, CDR1 is LNHNV and CDR2 is YYDKDF (reference sequence). The CDR3 sequence: CATSRLDRAVGELFF. The DNA for the CDR3 is TGTGCCACCAGCAGACTAGACAGGGCGGTCGGGGAGCTGTTTTTT.

This chain connects TRBV25-1 to TRBJ2-1; no clear D. The V gene's germline CDR1 is MGHDK and CDR2 SYGVNS. Deletions cut 3 bases from V and 4 bases from J, with 13 bases between. The CDR3 contains 15 residues. The CDR3 reads CASSDPSIPYNEQFF. CDR3 sequence (DNA): TGTGCCAGCAGTGACCCCTCTATCCCATACAATGAGCAGTTCTTC.

J is TRBJ2-7 and V is TRBV6-1; the D gene is possibly TRBD2 (6 bases). The V end lost 11 bases, the J end lost 2 bases, and 19 bases lay between the germline ends. CDR3 length equals 14 residues. Germline-derived CDR1 and CDR2 are MNHNS and SASEGT. Here the CDR3 DNA reads TGTGCCGGCCAACGGGACTCCGGCCCCTACGAGCAGTACTTC. Protein product: CAGQRDSGPYEQYF.

The chain uses TRBV27 and TRBJ1-4; D gene unclear. Germline V gene data show CDR1 as MNHEY and CDR2 as SMNVEV (reference sequence). V shed 3 bases and J shed 0 bases, with 5 bases lying between them. CDR3 length: 14 amino acids. The CDR3 is CASSFHATNEKLFF. The CDR3 DNA is TGTGCCAGCAGTTTTCATGCAACTAATGAAAAACTGTTTTTT.

The rearrangement links TRBV11-2 to TRBJ1-6; perhaps TRBD1 as D (6 bases). CDR1 and CDR2 from the germline V gene are SGHAT and FQNNGV. The germline V and J ends were trimmed by 4 bases and 7 bases, with 11 bases remaining between them. The CDR3 spans 14 residues. The CDR3 here is CASSSRTENSPLHF. Here the CDR3 DNA reads TGTGCCAGCAGCTCGAGGACAGAAAATTCACCCCTCCACTTT.

This clone came up a few times. This chain links TRBV5-1 with TRBJ2-3; TRBD2 is a possible D gene (6 bases). Germline V gene data show CDR1 as SGHRS and CDR2 as YFSETQ. The length of the CDR3 is 15 residues. V gave up 6 bases and J gave up 2 bases, with 16 bases separating them. CDR3 amino acids: CASTRGGFITDTQYF. The CDR3 DNA sequence: TGCGCCAGCACCAGAGGAGGGTTCATCACAGATACGCAGTATTTT.

The rearrangement uses TRBV15 and TRBJ1-3; TRBD1 agrees at 7 bases. Germline V gene lookup returns CDR1 LNHNV and CDR2 YYDKDF (reference sequence). The CDR3 consists of 17 residues. V lost 0 bases, J lost 0 bases, and 5 bases stayed unmatched. The CDR3 nucleotides read TGTGCCACCAGCAGAGATAGGGGGCAGTCCTCTGGAAACACCATATATTTT. Encoded protein: CATSRDRGQSSGNTIYF. Together with reference TRBV15 and TRBJ1-3, the CDR3 gives the full variable domain: DAMVIQNPRYQVTQFGKPVTLSCSQTLNHNVMYWYQQKSSQAPKLLFHYYDKDFNNEADTPDNFQSRRPNTSFCFLDIRSPGLGDTAMYLCATSRDRGQSSGNTIYFGEGSWLTVV.

This chain uses TRBV7-9 with TRBJ2-7; 7 bases line up with TRBD1. The germline V gene encodes CDR1 SEHNR and CDR2 FQNEAQ (reference sequence). This CDR3 spans 15 amino acids. J was trimmed by 2 bases and V by 7 bases; bases with no gene match: 11. CDR3 nucleotides: TGTGCCAGCACCGCAGCGAGGGGGCCCCCCTACGAGCAGTACTTC. The encoded protein is CASTAARGPPYEQYF.

J is TRBJ1-1 and V is TRBV10-3; D unresolved. The germline V and J ends were trimmed by 7 bases and 0 bases, with 9 bases remaining between them. The CDR3 loop spans 13 amino acids. Germline lookup yields CDR1 ENHRY and CDR2 SYGVKD. In DNA, the CDR3 is TGTGCCATCATGACGGGGATGAACACTGAAGCTTTCTTT. This codes for CAIMTGMNTEAFF.

This chain links TRBV16 with TRBJ1-1; 11 positions match TRBD1. Germline assignment: CDR1 KGHSY and CDR2 FQNENV. Losses at the gene ends were 4 bases for V and 5 bases for J; bases not matched to a gene: 6. This CDR3 is 15 amino acids long. This chain's CDR3 is CASSRTGGLGTEAFF. The CDR3 nucleotides read TGTGCCAGCAGCCGGACAGGGGGCCTAGGAACTGAAGCTTTCTTT. Drawing the rest from reference TRBV16 and TRBJ1-1, the complete variable domain is GEEVAQTPKHLVRGEGQKAKLYCAPIKGHSYVFWYQQVLKNEFKFLISFQNENVFDETGMPKERFSAKCLPNSPCSLEIQATKLEDSAVYFCASSRTGGLGTEAFFGQGTRLTVV.

V is TRBV7-2 and J is TRBJ1-1; D not resolved. V was cut by 1 base and J by 3 bases, with 6 bases left in between. This CDR3 region has 13 residues. Germline CDR1 is SGHTA and CDR2 is FQGNSA. The CDR3 bases are TGTGCCAGCAGCTTAGGAGGAGACACTGAAGCTTTCTTT. This translates into CASSLGGDTEAFF.

The chain is built from TRBV18 and TRBJ1-5; 7 bases are a match to TRBD1. V lost 6 bases to trimming and J lost 4 bases; unmatched junction nucleotides: 9. The CDR3 contains 15 residues. Germline V gives CDR1 KGHSH, CDR2 LQKENI. The CDR3 sequence: CASSHDRVFNQPQHF. As DNA, the CDR3 is TGTGCCAGCTCCCACGACAGGGTTTTTAATCAGCCCCAGCATTTT.

The chain combines TRBV11-2 with TRBJ2-2; 7 bases are shared with TRBD1. V trimming: 5 bases; J trimming: 4 bases; junction bases outside the gene matches: 10. This CDR3 has 16 amino acids. The germline CDR1 and CDR2 sequences are SGHAT and FQNNGV. The CDR3 DNA reads as TGTGCCAGCAGCGGCACGACAGGGTACGGCACCGGGGAGCTGTTTTTT. Its translation: CASSGTTGYGTGELFF.